A selection of T cell receptor beta chains follows, all from one sample in a study of control samples from healthy donors and cancer patients. Method: immunoSEQ multiplex PCR; TCRdb's copy keeps in-frame clones and lacks some. The sample lists roughly 100,000 clones, about 89% occurring once. Sequenced: PBMCs. These receptors came from a man aged 55 to 70 with lung cancer. CDR3s include the opening cysteine and the closing phenylalanine or tryptophan. The D gene is left open where the match is weak. Not all rows give a size; the values are once, few, many and, for expanded clones, a class.

D gene,V gene,J gene,clone size,CDR3 protein,CDR3 DNA
TRBD1,TRBV18,TRBJ1-2,once,CASSTRGQASSNYGYTF,TGTGCCAGCTCAACCCGGGGACAGGCATCTTCTAACTATGGCTACACCTTC
NA,TRBV3-1/TRBV3-2,TRBJ2-2,NA,CASSQGTGELFF,TGTGCCAGCAGCCAGGGGACCGGGGAGCTGTTTTTT
NA,TRBV19,TRBJ2-6,NA,CASSMLMGAGANVLTF,TGTGCCAGTAGTATGCTTATGGGGGCTGGGGCCAACGTCCTGACTTTC
NA,TRBV21-1,TRBJ1-1,NA,CASSSRTGGDTEAFF,TGTGCCAGCAGCAGCAGGACAGGGGGTGACACTGAAGCTTTCTTT
TRBD1,TRBV5-1,TRBJ1-4,NA,CASSLAGEGAANEKLFF,TGCGCCAGCAGCTTGGCCGGGGAGGGGGCGGCTAATGAAAAACTGTTTTTT
TRBD1,TRBV6-5,TRBJ1-2,once,CASSYSTGRTNYGYTF,TGTGCCAGCAGTTACTCGACAGGGAGAACTAACTATGGCTACACCTTC
NA,TRBV6-6,TRBJ2-1,NA,CASSRYIPGDNEQFF,TGTGCCAGCAGCCGGTATATCCCGGGTGACAATGAGCAGTTCTTC
NA,TRBV6-5,TRBJ1-1,NA,CASRAGQHRTEAFF,TGTGCCAGCAGAGCCGGACAGCATAGGACTGAAGCTTTCTTT
TRBD1,TRBV25-1,TRBJ2-5,NA,CAGSRTGQETQYF,TGTGCCGGATCAAGGACAGGTCAAGAGACCCAGTACTTC
TRBD1,TRBV30,TRBJ1-5,NA,CAWRGQGALEPQHF,TGTGCCTGGAGAGGTCAGGGGGCTCTAGAGCCCCAGCATTTT
NA,TRBV5-1,TRBJ1-1,NA,CASSLALIGMNTEAFF,TGCGCCAGCAGCTTGGCCTTGATAGGGATGAACACTGAAGCTTTCTTT
NA,TRBV21-1,TRBJ2-4,NA,CASSNQANIQYF,TGTGCCAGCAGCAATCAAGCGAACATTCAGTACTTC
NA,TRBV10-3,TRBJ1-1,NA,CAISESAGRNTEAFF,TGTGCCATCAGTGAGAGTGCAGGGAGGAACACTGAAGCTTTCTTT
TRBD2,TRBV5-4,TRBJ2-1,NA,CASSSGTSGGAGEQFF,TGTGCCAGCAGCTCCGGGACTAGCGGGGGGGCCGGTGAGCAGTTCTTC
NA,TRBV7-8,TRBJ1-6,medium-sized,CASSPGTTSPWNSPLHF,TGTGCCAGCAGCCCGGGGACAACCTCGCCGTGGAATTCACCCCTCCACTTT
TRBD1,TRBV5-4,TRBJ1-5,NA,CASSAGTGFSNQPQHF,TGTGCCAGCAGCGCCGGGACAGGTTTTAGCAATCAGCCCCAGCATTTT
NA,TRBV7-9,TRBJ1-1,NA,CASSPGAEAFF,TGTGCCAGCAGCCCCGGTGCTGAAGCTTTCTTT
TRBD1,TRBV6-5,TRBJ1-2,NA,CASSSGQGRTGYTF,TGTGCCAGCAGTTCGGGACAGGGAAGAACTGGCTACACCTTC
NA,TRBV5-1,TRBJ1-4,NA,CASRRDNNEKLFF,TGCGCCAGCAGACGGGACAACAATGAAAAACTGTTTTTT
TRBD2,TRBV27,TRBJ2-2,NA,CASSLSAGVYTGELFF,TGTGCCAGCAGTTTATCAGCGGGGGTGTACACCGGGGAGCTGTTTTTT
TRBD1,TRBV24-1,TRBJ2-1,NA,CATGSGQGADEQFF,TGTGCCACCGGTTCGGGACAGGGGGCCGATGAGCAGTTCTTC
NA,TRBV5-5,TRBJ1-3,NA,CASSPAGVPSSGNTIYF,TGTGCCAGCAGTCCGGCGGGGGTCCCGAGCTCTGGAAACACCATATATTTT
NA,TRBV10-1,TRBJ2-1,NA,CASSESGGAGVNEQFF,TGCGCCAGCAGTGAGTCTGGCGGGGCCGGGGTTAATGAGCAGTTCTTC
NA,TRBV29-1,TRBJ1-6,NA,CSVSLSSYNSPLHF,TGCAGCGTTTCCTTAAGCTCCTATAATTCACCCCTCCACTTT
NA,TRBV27,TRBJ2-2,NA,CASGWGGALPGELFF,TGTGCCAGCGGGTGGGGCGGGGCCCTCCCCGGGGAGCTGTTTTTT
NA,TRBV30,TRBJ1-1,NA,CAWNLHSNTEAFF,TGTGCCTGGAATTTACACTCGAACACTGAAGCTTTCTTT
NA,TRBV5-6,TRBJ2-3,NA,CASSSKTALETDTQYF,TGTGCCAGCAGCTCCAAGACCGCCCTGGAGACAGATACGCAGTATTTT
NA,TRBV6-5,TRBJ1-4,NA,CASSSNRASDEKLFF,TGTGCCAGCAGTTCTAACAGGGCCTCGGATGAAAAACTGTTTTTT
NA,TRBV29-1,TRBJ2-1,NA,CSVEVINEQFF,TGCAGCGTTGAAGTCATCAATGAGCAGTTCTTC
TRBD2,TRBV11-1,TRBJ2-3,NA,CASSLPAGGGTDTQYF,TGTGCCAGCAGCCTCCCGGCGGGGGGCGGCACAGATACGCAGTATTTT
TRBD1,TRBV19,TRBJ1-2,NA,CATSTDDRAYGYTF,TGTGCCACCTCCACCGACGACAGGGCCTATGGCTACACCTTC
NA,TRBV18,TRBJ1-5,NA,CASSHTSALEGYSNQPQHF,TGTGCCAGCTCACATACCTCTGCTTTGGAAGGATATAGCAATCAGCCCCAGCATTTT
NA,TRBV9,TRBJ1-2,NA,CASSVAGFYGYTF,TGTGCCAGCAGCGTAGCTGGGTTCTATGGCTACACCTTC
NA,TRBV10-2,TRBJ2-2,once,CASSNTTGELFF,TGCGCCAGCAGTAACACAACCGGGGAGCTGTTTTTT
NA,TRBV19,TRBJ1-4,NA,CASSMIVREKLFF,TGTGCCAGTAGTATGATCGTAAGGGAAAAACTGTTTTTT
NA,TRBV5-1,TRBJ2-3,NA,CASSLLPGGLTDTQYF,TGCGCCAGCAGCTTGCTTCCGGGGGGCTTAACAGATACGCAGTATTTT
NA,TRBV30,TRBJ1-1,NA,CAWSKRGNTEAFF,TGTGCCTGGAGTAAAAGGGGGAACACTGAAGCTTTCTTT
NA,TRBV11-3,TRBJ1-1,NA,CASSHREGFAEAFF,TGTGCCAGCAGTCACAGGGAAGGTTTTGCTGAAGCTTTCTTT
NA,TRBV9,TRBJ2-2,few,CASSSPQNTGELFF,TGTGCCAGCAGCTCACCCCAGAACACCGGGGAGCTGTTTTTT
NA,TRBV2,TRBJ2-2,NA,CASSVMGHQNTGELFF,TGTGCCAGCAGTGTAATGGGACATCAGAACACCGGGGAGCTGTTTTTT
NA,TRBV6-5,TRBJ1-3,many,CASSRGASGNTIYF,TGTGCCAGCAGTAGAGGCGCATCTGGAAACACCATATATTTT
TRBD1,TRBV15,TRBJ1-5,NA,CATSAQGAQPQHF,TGTGCCACCAGCGCACAGGGGGCCCAGCCCCAGCATTTT
NA,TRBV5-1,TRBJ1-3,NA,CASSPGTRGNTIYF,TGCGCCAGCAGCCCCGGGACAAGAGGAAACACCATATATTTT
NA,TRBV2,TRBJ1-6,NA,CASSATGPHSYNSPLHF,TGTGCCAGCAGTGCCACAGGGCCCCACTCCTATAATTCACCCCTCCACTTT
TRBD1,TRBV14,TRBJ1-4,NA,CASSQGDRVKLFF,TGTGCCAGCAGCCAAGGGGACAGGGTAAAACTGTTTTTT
TRBD1,TRBV5-1,TRBJ2-2,NA,CASSGVPGQGILTGELFF,TGCGCCAGCAGCGGGGTCCCGGGACAGGGGATTCTCACCGGGGAGCTGTTTTTT
TRBD2,TRBV2,TRBJ2-3,NA,CASSDKRGGTDTQYF,TGTGCCAGCAGTGATAAGCGGGGGGGCACAGATACGCAGTATTTT
NA,TRBV24-1,TRBJ2-1,NA,CATSRDGPYNEQFF,TGTGCCACCAGCAGGGACGGCCCCTACAATGAGCAGTTCTTC
TRBD1,TRBV7-9,TRBJ1-2,once,CASSRQGQSHGGYTF,TGTGCCAGCAGCCGACAGGGACAGAGCCATGGGGGCTACACCTTC
TRBD1,TRBV29-1,TRBJ2-5,NA,CSVKTGQETQYF,TGCAGCGTTAAGACAGGGCAAGAGACCCAGTACTTC
NA,TRBV12-3/TRBV12-4,TRBJ2-3,NA,CASSPYDTQYF,TGTGCCAGCAGTCCATATGATACGCAGTATTTT
TRBD1,TRBV14,TRBJ2-2,NA,CASSPLTGGAGELFF,TGTGCCAGCAGCCCCCTCACAGGGGGAGCCGGGGAGCTGTTTTTT
NA,TRBV10-2,TRBJ1-1,NA,CASSERREAFF,TGCGCCAGCAGTGAGCGCCGGGAAGCTTTCTTT
TRBD1,TRBV7-6,TRBJ1-3,few,CASSLNYGTGDFYSGNTIYF,TGTGCCAGCAGCTTGAATTATGGGACAGGCGACTTTTACTCTGGAAACACCATATATTTT
NA,TRBV7-9,TRBJ1-1,NA,CASSLDLMNTEAFF,TGTGCCAGCAGCTTAGATCTGATGAACACTGAAGCTTTCTTT
NA,TRBV10-1,TRBJ1-2,once,CASSSGTDTYGYTF,TGCGCCAGCAGTTCCGGGACCGATACCTATGGCTACACCTTC
NA,TRBV6-1,TRBJ2-5,NA,CASSDNGRERETQYF,TGTGCCAGCAGTGACAATGGCAGGGAGAGAGAGACCCAGTACTTC
NA,TRBV3-1/TRBV3-2,TRBJ1-1,NA,CASSQVGGGHTEAFF,TGTGCCAGCAGCCAAGTGGGTGGGGGACATACTGAAGCTTTCTTT
NA,TRBV5-4,TRBJ1-1,NA,CASSSPHMNTEAFF,TGTGCCAGCAGCTCCCCGCACATGAACACTGAAGCTTTCTTT
NA,TRBV6-5,TRBJ2-1,NA,CASRPDSPSDEQFF,TGTGCCAGCAGACCGGACAGCCCTTCGGACGAGCAGTTCTTC